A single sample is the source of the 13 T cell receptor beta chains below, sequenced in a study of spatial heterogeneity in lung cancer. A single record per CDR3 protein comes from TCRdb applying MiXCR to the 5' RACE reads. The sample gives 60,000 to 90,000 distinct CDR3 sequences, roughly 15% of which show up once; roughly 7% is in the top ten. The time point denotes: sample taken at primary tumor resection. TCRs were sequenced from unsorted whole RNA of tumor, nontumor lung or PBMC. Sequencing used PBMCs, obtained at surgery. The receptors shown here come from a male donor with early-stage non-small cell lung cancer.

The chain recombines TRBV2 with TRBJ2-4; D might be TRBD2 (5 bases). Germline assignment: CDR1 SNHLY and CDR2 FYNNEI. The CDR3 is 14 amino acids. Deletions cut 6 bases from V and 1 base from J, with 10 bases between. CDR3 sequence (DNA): TGTGCCAGCAGCCGTAGAGGGGCCAAAAACATTCAGTACTTC. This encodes CASSRRGAKNIQYF.

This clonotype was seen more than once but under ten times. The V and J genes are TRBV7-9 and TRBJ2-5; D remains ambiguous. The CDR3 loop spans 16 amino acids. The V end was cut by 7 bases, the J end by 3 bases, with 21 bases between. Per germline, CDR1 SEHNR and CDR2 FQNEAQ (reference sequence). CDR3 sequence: CASTKTPGSAEETQYF. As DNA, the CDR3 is TGTGCCAGCACCAAAACCCCGGGCAGTGCTGAAGAGACCCAGTACTTC.

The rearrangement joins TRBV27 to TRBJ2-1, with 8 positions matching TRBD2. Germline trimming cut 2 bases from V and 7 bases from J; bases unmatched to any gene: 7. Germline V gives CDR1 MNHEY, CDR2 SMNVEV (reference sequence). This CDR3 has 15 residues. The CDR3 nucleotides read TGTGCCAGCAGTTTACGGGAGGGGGGTTGGAATGAGCAGTTCTTC. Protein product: CASSLREGGWNEQFF.

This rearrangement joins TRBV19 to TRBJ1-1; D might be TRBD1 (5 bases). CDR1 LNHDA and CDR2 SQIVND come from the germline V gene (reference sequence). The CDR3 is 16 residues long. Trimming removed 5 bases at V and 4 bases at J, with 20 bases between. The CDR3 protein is CASSQRPQGTGTEAFF. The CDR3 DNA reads TGTGCCAGTAGTCAACGCCCCCAGGGCACGGGCACTGAAGCTTTCTTT.

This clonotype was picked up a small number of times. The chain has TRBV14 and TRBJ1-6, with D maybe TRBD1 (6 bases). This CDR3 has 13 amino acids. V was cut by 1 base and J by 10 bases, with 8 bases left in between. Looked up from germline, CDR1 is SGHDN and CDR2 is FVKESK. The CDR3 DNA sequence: TGTGCCAGCAGCCAAGCAGGGGAGTCACCCCTCCACTTT. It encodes CASSQAGESPLHF.

The CDR3 DNA reads TGTGCCAGCAGCTCTAAGGGGGGACTAGCGGGAGCCGGGGAGCTGTTTTTT. Protein product: CASSSKGGLAGAGELFF. The gene calls are TRBV7-2 and TRBJ2-2, with 14 bases fitting TRBD2. The germline V gene encodes CDR1 SGHTA and CDR2 FQGNSA. The CDR3 covers 17 residues. V was pared by 4 bases and J by 6 bases, with 7 bases of the junction left unmatched.

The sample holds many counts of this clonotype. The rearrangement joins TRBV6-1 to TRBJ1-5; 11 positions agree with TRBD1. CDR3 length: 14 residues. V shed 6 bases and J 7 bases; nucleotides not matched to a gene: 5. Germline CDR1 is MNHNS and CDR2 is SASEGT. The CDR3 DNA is TGTGCCAGCAGCTGGACAGGGGGCGCCCAGCCCCAGCATTTT. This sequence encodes CASSWTGGAQPQHF.

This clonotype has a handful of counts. The CDR3 is CSATFKNTGELFF. In DNA, the CDR3 is TGCAGTGCTACCTTCAAAAACACCGGGGAGCTGTTTTTT. The V and J genes are TRBV20-1 and TRBJ2-2; no definite D call. Germline V gives CDR1 DFQATT, CDR2 SNEGSKA (reference sequence). There are 13 residues in the CDR3. Trimming removed 4 bases from V and 2 bases from J, with 8 bases in between.

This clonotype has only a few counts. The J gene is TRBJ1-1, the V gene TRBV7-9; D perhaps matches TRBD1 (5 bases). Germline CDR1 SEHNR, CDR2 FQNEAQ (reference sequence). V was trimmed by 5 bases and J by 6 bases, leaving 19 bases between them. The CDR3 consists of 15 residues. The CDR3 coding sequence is TGTGCCAGCAGCCCCACGCTTGGGGGAGGCGCTGAAGCTTTCTTT. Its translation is CASSPTLGGGAEAFF.

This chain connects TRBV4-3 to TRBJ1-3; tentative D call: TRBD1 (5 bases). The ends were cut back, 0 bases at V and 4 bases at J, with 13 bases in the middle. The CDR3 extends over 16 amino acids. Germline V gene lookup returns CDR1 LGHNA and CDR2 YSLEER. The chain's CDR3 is CASSQDGQGGGNTIYF. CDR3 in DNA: TGCGCCAGCAGCCAAGATGGCCAGGGAGGGGGAAACACCATATATTTT.

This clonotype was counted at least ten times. The CDR3 DNA follows: TGTGCCAGCAGCCCAGGGAATCCCAATCAGCCCCAGCATTTT. Translated, it gives CASSPGNPNQPQHF. This chain uses TRBV7-2 with TRBJ1-5; perhaps TRBD1 as D (5 bases). Germline CDR1 is SGHTA and CDR2 is FQGNSA. Trimming took 5 bases from V and 3 from J, leaving 11 bases between them. There are 14 residues in the CDR3.

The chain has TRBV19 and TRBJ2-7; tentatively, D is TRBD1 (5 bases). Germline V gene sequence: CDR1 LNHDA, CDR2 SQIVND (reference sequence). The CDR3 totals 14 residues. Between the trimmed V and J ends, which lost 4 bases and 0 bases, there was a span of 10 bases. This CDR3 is CASSNPGRSYEQYF. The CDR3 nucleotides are TGTGCCAGTAGTAACCCAGGGCGCTCCTACGAGCAGTACTTC.

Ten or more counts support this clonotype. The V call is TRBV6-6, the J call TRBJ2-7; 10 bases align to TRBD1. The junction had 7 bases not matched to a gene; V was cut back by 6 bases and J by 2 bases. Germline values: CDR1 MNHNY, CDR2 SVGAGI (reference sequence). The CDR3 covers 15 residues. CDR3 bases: TGTGCCAGCAGATTCCCGGGACAGGGGCCCTACGAGCAGTACTTC. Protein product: CASRFPGQGPYEQYF.